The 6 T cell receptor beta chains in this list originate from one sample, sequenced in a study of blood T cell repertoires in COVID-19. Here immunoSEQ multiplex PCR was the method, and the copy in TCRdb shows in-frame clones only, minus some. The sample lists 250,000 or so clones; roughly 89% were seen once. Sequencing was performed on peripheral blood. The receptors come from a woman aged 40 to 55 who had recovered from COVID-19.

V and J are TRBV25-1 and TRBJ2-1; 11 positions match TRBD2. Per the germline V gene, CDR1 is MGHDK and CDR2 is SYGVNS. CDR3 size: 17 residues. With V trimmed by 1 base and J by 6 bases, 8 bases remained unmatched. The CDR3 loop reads CASSESLLAGVANEQFF. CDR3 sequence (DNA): TGTGCCAGCAGTGAATCTTTACTAGCGGGGGTAGCCAATGAGCAGTTCTTC.

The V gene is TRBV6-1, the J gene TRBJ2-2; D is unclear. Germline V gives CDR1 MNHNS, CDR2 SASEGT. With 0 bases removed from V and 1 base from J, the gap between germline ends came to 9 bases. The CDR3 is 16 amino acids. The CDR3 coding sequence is TGTGCCAGCAGTGAAGCGGTAGCTCTGAACACCGGGGAGCTGTTTTTT. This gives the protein CASSEAVALNTGELFF.

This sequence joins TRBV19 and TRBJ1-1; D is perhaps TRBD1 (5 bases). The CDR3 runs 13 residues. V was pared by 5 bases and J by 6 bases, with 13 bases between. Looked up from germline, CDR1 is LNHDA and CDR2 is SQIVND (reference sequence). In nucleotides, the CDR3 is TGTGCCAGTAGTGTCAGGGTTCGGGCTGAAGCTTTCTTT. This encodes CASSVRVRAEAFF.

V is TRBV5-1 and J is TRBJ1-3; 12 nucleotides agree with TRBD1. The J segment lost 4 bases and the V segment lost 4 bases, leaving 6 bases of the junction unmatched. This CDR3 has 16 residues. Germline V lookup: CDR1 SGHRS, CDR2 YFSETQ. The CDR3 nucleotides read TGCGCCAGCAGCGCCGGGACAGGGGGCTTCGGAAACACCATATATTTT. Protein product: CASSAGTGGFGNTIYF.

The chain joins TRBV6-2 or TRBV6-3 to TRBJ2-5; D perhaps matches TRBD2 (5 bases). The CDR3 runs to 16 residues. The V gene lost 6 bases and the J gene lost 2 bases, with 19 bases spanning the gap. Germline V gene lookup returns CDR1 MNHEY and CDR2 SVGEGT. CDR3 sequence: CASSPGLAGRQETQYF. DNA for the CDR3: TGTGCCAGCAGCCCCGGGCTGGCGGGCCGTCAAGAGACCCAGTACTTC.

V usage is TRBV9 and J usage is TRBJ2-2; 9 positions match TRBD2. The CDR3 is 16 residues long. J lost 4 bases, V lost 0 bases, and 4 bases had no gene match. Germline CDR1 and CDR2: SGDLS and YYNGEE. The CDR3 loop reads CASSVGAGGGTGELFF. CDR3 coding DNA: TGTGCCAGCAGCGTAGGAGCGGGAGGAGGCACCGGGGAGCTGTTTTTT.